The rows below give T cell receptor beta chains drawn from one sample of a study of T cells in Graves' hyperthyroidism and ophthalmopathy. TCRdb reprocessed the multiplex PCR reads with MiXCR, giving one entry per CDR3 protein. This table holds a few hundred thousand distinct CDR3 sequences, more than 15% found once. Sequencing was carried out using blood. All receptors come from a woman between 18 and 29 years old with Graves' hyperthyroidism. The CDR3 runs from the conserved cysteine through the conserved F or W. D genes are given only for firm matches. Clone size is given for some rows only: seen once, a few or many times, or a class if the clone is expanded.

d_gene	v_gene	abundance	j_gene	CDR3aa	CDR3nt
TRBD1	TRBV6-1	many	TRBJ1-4	CASSQRTGSEKLFF	TGTGCCAGCAGCCAGAGGACAGGGTCTGAAAAACTGTTTTTT
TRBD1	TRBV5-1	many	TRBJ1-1	CASSRRQGALTEAFF	TGCGCCAGCAGCAGACGACAGGGGGCGCTGACTGAAGCTTTCTTT
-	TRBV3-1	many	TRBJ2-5	CASSLRRELIETQYF	TGTGCCAGCAGCCTCCGCCGGGAACTAATAGAGACCCAGTACTTC
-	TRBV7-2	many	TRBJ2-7	CASSFTIYEQYF	TGTGCCAGCAGCTTCACTATCTACGAGCAGTACTTC
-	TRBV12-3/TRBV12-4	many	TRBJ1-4	CASSFVATNEKLFF	TGTGCCAGCAGTTTCGTAGCAACTAATGAAAAACTGTTTTTT
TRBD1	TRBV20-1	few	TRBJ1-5	CSARQGTNQPQHF	TGCAGTGCAAGACAGGGAACGAATCAGCCCCAGCATTTT
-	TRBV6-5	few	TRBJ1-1	CASSYSNVGGSYENTEAFF	TGTGCCAGCAGTTACTCGAATGTAGGAGGGTCTTATGAGAACACTGAAGCTTTCTTT
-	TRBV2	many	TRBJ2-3	CASTLAVSFTDTQYF	TGTGCCAGCACCCTTGCCGTTAGCTTTACAGATACGCAGTATTTT
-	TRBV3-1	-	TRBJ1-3	CASSHDGGRTGNTIYF	TGTGCCAGCAGCCACGACGGGGGGCGAACTGGAAACACCATATATTTT
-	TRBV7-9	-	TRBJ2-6	CASSDTLWGANVLTF	TGTGCCAGCAGCGATACGCTCTGGGGGGCCAACGTCCTGACTTTC
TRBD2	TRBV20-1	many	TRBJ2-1	CSATSGRTNEQFF	TGCAGTGCTACTAGCGGGAGAACAAATGAGCAGTTCTTC
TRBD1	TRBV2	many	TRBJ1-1	CASTVQGAAEAFF	TGTGCCAGCACCGTACAGGGGGCCGCTGAAGCTTTCTTT
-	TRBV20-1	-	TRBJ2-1	CSAFTGTNEQFF	TGCAGTGCTTTCACAGGTACCAATGAGCAGTTCTTC
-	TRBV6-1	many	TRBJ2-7	CASIADSRYYEQYF	TGTGCCAGCATTGCGGACAGTAGATACTACGAGCAGTACTTC
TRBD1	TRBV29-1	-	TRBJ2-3	CSVRTGTDTQYF	TGCAGCGTGCGGACAGGGACAGATACGCAGTATTTT
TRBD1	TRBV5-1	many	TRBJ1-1	CASSFIFLGQGNTEAFF	TGCGCCAGCAGCTTCATCTTTTTAGGACAGGGGAACACTGAAGCTTTCTTT
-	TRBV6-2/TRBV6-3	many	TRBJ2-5	CASSLIEVGAETQYF	TGTGCCAGCAGTTTGATTGAGGTCGGGGCGGAGACCCAGTACTTC
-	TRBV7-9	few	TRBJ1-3	CASNRDLGNTIYF	TGTGCCAGCAACCGGGACTTAGGAAACACCATATATTTT
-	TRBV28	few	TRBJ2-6	CASRGHHLGRANVLTF	TGTGCCAGCAGGGGACACCATTTAGGGAGGGCCAACGTCCTGACTTTC
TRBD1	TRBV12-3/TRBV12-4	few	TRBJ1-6	CASSFWRTGGPSPLHF	TGTGCCAGCAGTTTTTGGCGGACAGGGGGCCCATCACCCCTCCACTTT
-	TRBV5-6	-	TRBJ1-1	CASSNLQVMNTEAFF	TGTGCCAGCTCTAACCTTCAGGTTATGAACACTGAAGCTTTCTTT
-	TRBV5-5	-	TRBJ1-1	CASSSSGLEAFF	TGTGCCAGCAGCTCATCCGGGCTTGAAGCTTTCTTT
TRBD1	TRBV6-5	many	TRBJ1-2	CASSYSFGTAGYTF	TGTGCCAGCAGTTACTCGTTCGGGACAGCCGGCTACACCTTC
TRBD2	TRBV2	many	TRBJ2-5	CASSDGGGETQYF	TGTGCCAGCAGTGACGGGGGAGGGGAGACCCAGTACTTC
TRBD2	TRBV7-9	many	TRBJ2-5	CASSGSGTWRETQYF	TGTGCCAGCAGCGGAAGCGGGACGTGGCGAGAGACCCAGTACTTC
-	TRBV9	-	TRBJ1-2	CASSVKASNSRGYTF	TGTGCCAGCAGCGTAAAGGCCTCGAATTCTCGTGGCTACACCTTC
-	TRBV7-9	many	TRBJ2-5	CASRLAAHQETQYF	TGTGCCAGCAGATTAGCGGCACACCAAGAGACCCAGTACTTC
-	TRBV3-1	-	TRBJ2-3	CASSQGDNRRDTQYF	TGTGCCAGCAGCCAAGGTGACAACCGCCGCGATACGCAGTATTTT
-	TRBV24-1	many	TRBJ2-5	CATSVKYQETQYF	TGTGCCACCAGTGTTAAGTACCAAGAGACCCAGTACTTC
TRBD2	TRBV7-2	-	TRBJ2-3	CASSLGPSGIYADTQYF	TGTGCCAGCAGCTTAGGGCCTAGCGGGATCTACGCAGATACGCAGTATTTT
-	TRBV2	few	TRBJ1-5	CASSARVWGPQHF	TGTGCCAGCAGTGCACGAGTGTGGGGGCCCCAGCATTTT
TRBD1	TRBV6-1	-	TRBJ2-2	CASSGGRGMYTGELFF	TGTGCCAGCAGTGGGGGCAGGGGGATGTACACCGGGGAGCTGTTTTTT
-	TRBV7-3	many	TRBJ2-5	CASSLGEGETQYF	TGTGCCAGCAGCTTAGGGGAAGGAGAGACCCAGTACTTC
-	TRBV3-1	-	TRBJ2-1	CASSPGRNSYNEQFF	TGTGCCAGCAGCCCAGGACGGAATTCCTACAATGAGCAGTTCTTC
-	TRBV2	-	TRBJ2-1	CASSRPLGRGSYNEQFF	TGTGCCAGCAGCCGACCTCTGGGCAGGGGCTCCTACAATGAGCAGTTCTTC
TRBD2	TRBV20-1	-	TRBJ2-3	CSASFGLAGVLDTQYF	TGCAGTGCTAGCTTCGGACTAGCGGGAGTGCTAGATACGCAGTATTTT
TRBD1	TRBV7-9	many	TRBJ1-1	CASSFRDRANAEAFF	TGTGCCAGCAGCTTCAGGGACAGAGCGAACGCTGAAGCTTTCTTT
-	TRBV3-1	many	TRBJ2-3	CASSQAVAGTDTQYF	TGTGCCAGCAGCCAAGCGGTGGCGGGCACAGATACGCAGTATTTT
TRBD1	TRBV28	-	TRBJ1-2	CASRLRDRGYGYTF	TGTGCCAGCAGGCTCCGGGACAGGGGCTATGGCTACACCTTC
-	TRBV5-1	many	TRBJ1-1	CASSLSGAGVTEAFF	TGCGCCAGCAGCTTATCAGGGGCTGGAGTCACTGAAGCTTTCTTT
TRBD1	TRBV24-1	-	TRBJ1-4	CATSDGTANEKLFF	TGTGCCACCAGTGATGGGACAGCTAATGAAAAACTGTTTTTT
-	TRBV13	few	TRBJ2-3	CASSVKGGASTDTQYF	TGTGCCAGCAGCGTCAAAGGGGGGGCGAGCACAGATACGCAGTATTTT
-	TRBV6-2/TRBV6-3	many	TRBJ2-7	CASSRTGSSGWTYEQYF	TGTGCCAGCAGTCGGACAGGTTCAAGCGGGTGGACCTACGAGCAGTACTTC
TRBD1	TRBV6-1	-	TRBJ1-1	CASRKGGRDTEAFF	TGTGCCAGCAGGAAAGGGGGCCGCGACACTGAAGCTTTCTTT
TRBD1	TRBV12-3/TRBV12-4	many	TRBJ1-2	CASSSTDNRGTGGYTF	TGTGCCAGCAGTTCGACGGACAACAGGGGTACCGGTGGCTACACCTTC
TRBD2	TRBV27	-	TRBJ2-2	CASNPGLAKTGELFF	TGTGCCAGCAACCCGGGACTAGCGAAGACCGGGGAGCTGTTTTTT
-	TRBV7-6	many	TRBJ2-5	CASSVGRSGDQYF	TGTGCCAGCAGCGTGGGACGCTCAGGGGACCAGTACTTC
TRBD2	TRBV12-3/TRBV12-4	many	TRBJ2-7	CASSSWLAGGPYEQYF	TGTGCCAGCAGTTCGTGGCTAGCGGGGGGACCCTACGAGCAGTACTTC
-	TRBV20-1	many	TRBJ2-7	CSATRFPDSYEQYF	TGCAGTGCTACTAGGTTTCCAGACTCCTACGAGCAGTACTTC
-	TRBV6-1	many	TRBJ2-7	CASSVQGAYEQYF	TGTGCCAGCAGTGTACAGGGCGCCTACGAGCAGTACTTC
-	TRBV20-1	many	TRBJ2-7	CSARDGRPAYEQYF	TGCAGTGCTAGAGATGGGAGACCTGCCTACGAGCAGTACTTC
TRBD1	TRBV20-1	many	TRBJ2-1	CSASPGGQGGNEQFF	TGCAGTGCTAGTCCAGGGGGCCAAGGAGGGAATGAGCAGTTCTTC
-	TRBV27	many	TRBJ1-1	CASSSGGYTEAFF	TGTGCCAGCAGTTCCGGGGGGTACACTGAAGCTTTCTTT
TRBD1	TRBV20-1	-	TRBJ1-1	CSAERDSRNTEAFF	TGCAGTGCCGAACGGGACAGCAGGAACACTGAAGCTTTCTTT
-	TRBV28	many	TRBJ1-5	CASSQPAFNQPQHF	TGTGCCAGCAGTCAACCTGCCTTTAATCAGCCCCAGCATTTT